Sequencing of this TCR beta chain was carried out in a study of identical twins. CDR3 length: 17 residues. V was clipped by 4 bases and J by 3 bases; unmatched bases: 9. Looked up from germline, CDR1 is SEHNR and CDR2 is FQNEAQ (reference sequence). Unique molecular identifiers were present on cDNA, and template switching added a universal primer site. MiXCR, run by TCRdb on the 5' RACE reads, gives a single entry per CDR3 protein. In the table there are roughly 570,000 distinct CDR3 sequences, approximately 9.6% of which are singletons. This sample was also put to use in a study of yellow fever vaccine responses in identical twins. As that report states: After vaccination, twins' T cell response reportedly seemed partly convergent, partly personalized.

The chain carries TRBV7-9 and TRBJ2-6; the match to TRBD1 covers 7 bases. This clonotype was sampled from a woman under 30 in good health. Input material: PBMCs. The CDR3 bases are TGTGCCAGCAGCTCTAATTCAGGGGGTGATGGGGCCAACGTCCTGACTTTC. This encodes CASSSNSGGDGANVLTF.